A single sample is the source of the 4 T cell receptor beta chains below, sequenced in a study of T cell responses to AZD1222 COVID-19 vaccine. Clones were sequenced by immunoSEQ multiplex PCR, and TCRdb holds only the in-frame ones, with some missing. The profile shows 35,000 to 50,000 clones, roughly 88% of them singletons. The input for sequencing was peripheral blood, taken 28 days after the second AZD1222 dose. These receptors originate from an adult who received the AZD1222 COVID-19 vaccine.

Only one count was recorded for this clone. This chain connects TRBV18 to TRBJ2-1; D is uncertain. Germline V gene sequence: CDR1 KGHSH, CDR2 LQKENI. Trimming cost V 3 bases and J 7 bases, with 4 bases left between them. This CDR3 comprises 11 residues. The CDR3, as DNA: TGTGCCAGCTCACCTAAAAATGAGCAGTTCTTC. It yields the protein CASSPKNEQFF.

This chain links TRBV1 with TRBJ2-3; TRBD2 is taken as the D call from the table, unchecked against the DNA. TRBV1 is deemed a pseudogene. The CDR3 totals 16 residues. The CDR3 nucleotides read TGCACCAGCAGCCAAGATGGTCCTAGCGACACAGATACGCAGTATTTT. Protein: CTSSQDGPSDTDTQYF.

The V and J genes are TRBV4-1 and TRBJ2-7, with 8 bases matching TRBD2. Germline V gene lookup returns CDR1 MGHRA and CDR2 YSYEKL. The CDR3 sequence is 16 residues long. Germline trimming cut 0 bases from V and 0 bases from J; bases unmatched to any gene: 4. CDR3 in amino acids: CASSQESGSPSYEQYF. CDR3 in DNA: TGCGCCAGCAGCCAAGAGAGCGGGAGTCCCTCCTACGAGCAGTACTTC.

The chain couples TRBV19 to TRBJ1-2, with D uncertain. Germline CDR1 and CDR2: LNHDA and SQIVND (reference sequence). The CDR3 has 17 amino acids. Trimming removed 6 bases from V and 7 bases from J, with 27 bases in between. The CDR3 DNA is TGTGCCAGTAGGACCCCGGGTGCAAGCACCAAAGCTGGTGGCTACACCTTC. It translates to CASRTPGASTKAGGYTF.